This section outlines one T cell receptor beta chain sequence together with its context. Its cognate antigen is unknown. The V gene's germline CDR1 is ENHRY and CDR2 SYGVKD. The V end lost 7 bases, the J end lost 3 bases, and 11 bases lay between the germline ends. CDR3 length: 13 amino acids. According to the study, TCR beta libraries were built with iRepertoire HTBI primers and CDR3-region Arm-PCR. TCRdb re-called the multiplex PCR reads through MiXCR, storing one row per CDR3 protein. The sample holds roughly 470,000 distinct CDR3 sequences, 20% to 25% seen once. The sample's time point: persistent/refractory GD, antithyroid drugs over 5 years with positive TRAb. The TCR library was made from RNA extracted from PBMCs. These data are taken from a study of regulatory T cells in long-lasting Graves disease. Study results and limitations: Blood alone, not thyroid tissue, was studied.

The sequence came from a female donor with Graves disease. The gene calls are TRBV10-3 and TRBJ2-3; no clear D gene. This specimen consisted of peripheral blood mononuclear cells (PBMCs), obtained when the disease was refractory, from a patient treated with antithyroid drugs. The CDR3 loop is CAIKLYGTDTQYF. The CDR3, as DNA: TGTGCCATCAAGCTGTACGGAACAGATACGCAGTATTTT.